The T cell receptor beta chain described here comes from a study of T cell changes during pregnancy in multiple sclerosis. Only in-frame clones appear in the TCRdb table, and some are missing; sequencing was by immunoSEQ multiplex PCR. The table includes about 49,000 clones, about 92% detected once. CDR1 is SGHAT and CDR2 is FQNNGV in the germline V gene. The length of the CDR3 is 14 residues. Trimming left V 2 bases short and J 0 bases short, with 7 bases between. This TCR came from a female donor with multiple sclerosis, enrolled in a pregnancy study. The source material was peripheral blood, sampled after pregnancy. This chain uses TRBV11-2 with TRBJ1-1, with unresolved D. Written as DNA, the CDR3 is TGTGCCAGCAGCTTATTAATCCTGAACACTGAAGCTTTCTTT. The encoded protein is CASSLLILNTEAFF. Filled out from reference TRBV11-2 and TRBJ1-1, the complete variable domain reads EAGVAQSPRYKIIEKRQSVAFWCNPISGHATLYWYQQILGQGPKLLIQFQNNGVVDDSQLPKDRFSAERLKGVDSTLKIQPAKLEDSAVYLCASSLLILNTEAFFGQGTRLTVV.